The next 27 T cell receptor beta chains were all read from a single sample in a study of blood T cell repertoires in COVID-19. Here immunoSEQ multiplex PCR was the method, and the copy in TCRdb shows in-frame clones only, minus some. The table has around 20,000 clones, approximately 80% seen once. The sample comprised peripheral blood. The receptors originated from a human donor in a cohort sampled during active COVID-19.

Only one count was recorded for this clone. Here the CDR3 reads CASSLSSGTSYEQYF. The CDR3 DNA sequence: TGTGCCAGCAGCTTGTCTAGCGGGACCTCCTACGAGCAGTACTTC. The gene calls are TRBV5-4 and TRBJ2-7; 9 bases are a match to TRBD2. Germline V CDR1 and CDR2: SGHNT, YYREEE (reference sequence). The CDR3 covers 15 residues. V dropped 1 base and J dropped 0; count of bases not matched to a gene: 2.

The rearrangement joins TRBV25-1 to TRBJ1-1; TRBD1 matches 8 bases. Germline loops: CDR1 MGHDK, CDR2 SYGVNS. V shed 6 bases and J 0 bases; nucleotides not matched to a gene: 9. There are 16 residues in the CDR3. CDR3 DNA: TGTGCCAGCAGGAAAAGCAGGGGGCTTTTGAACACTGAAGCTTTCTTT. Protein: CASRKSRGLLNTEAFF. The entire variable domain, with the rest obtained from reference TRBV25-1 and TRBJ1-1, is as follows: EADIYQTPRYLVIGTGKKITLECSQTMGHDKMYWYQQDPGMELHLIHYSYGVNSTEKGDLSSESTVSRIRTEHFPLTLESARPSHTSQYLCASRKSRGLLNTEAFFGQGTRLTVV.

This clone was observed a handful of times. The rearrangement uses TRBV7-9 and TRBJ1-1; 11 bases agree with TRBD1. The CDR3 extends over 15 amino acids. Germline-derived CDR1 and CDR2 are SEHNR and FQNEAQ (reference sequence). Unmatched junction bases numbered 4, after V lost 6 bases and J lost 1 base. The CDR3, as DNA: TGTGCCAGCAGGCAAGGACAGGGGGCGAACACTGAAGCTTTCTTT. Its translation is CASRQGQGANTEAFF.

CDR3 sequence: CASSPYPGQGADEQYF. In nucleotides, the CDR3 is TGTGCCAGCAGCCCCTACCCGGGACAGGGGGCCGACGAGCAGTACTTC. The chain has TRBV4-2 and TRBJ2-7; 12 nucleotides match TRBD1. Germline values: CDR1 LGHNA, CDR2 YNFKEQ. Losses at the gene ends were 4 bases for V and 5 bases for J; bases not matched to a gene: 9. The CDR3 consists of 16 residues.

The genes are TRBV3-1 (or the pseudogene TRBV3-2) and TRBJ1-2; D might be TRBD1 (5 bases). Trimming removed 1 base at V and 4 bases at J, with 10 bases between. CDR3 length: 14 residues. From germline, CDR1 is LGHDT and CDR2 YNNKEL (reference sequence). The CDR3 bases are TGTGCCAGCAGCCAAGCGGGGGTCCGCTATGGCTACACCTTC. It encodes CASSQAGVRYGYTF.

The J gene is TRBJ2-7, the V gene TRBV28; 8 nucleotides agree with TRBD2. Trimming removed 4 bases from V and 0 bases from J; junction bases left unmatched: 5. Germline V gives CDR1 MDHEN, CDR2 SYDVKM. The CDR3 spans 15 residues. DNA for the CDR3: TGTGCCAGCAGTTCAGCAAGCGGGAGCTCCTACGAGCAGTACTTC. This codes for CASSSASGSSYEQYF.

The chain has TRBV14 and TRBJ1-4; D is ambiguous. Germline loops: CDR1 SGHDN, CDR2 FVKESK. The V and J ends lost 1 base and 8 bases respectively, with 8 bases between them. The CDR3 is 13 residues long. The CDR3 coding sequence is TGTGCCAGCAGCCAAGTCTCACAGGAAAAACTGTTTTTT. This codes for CASSQVSQEKLFF.

The V gene is TRBV6-4, the J gene TRBJ2-7; D gene uncertain. With the DNA end fitting TRBJ2-1 better, the J assignment may be wrong. Germline V gene lookup returns CDR1 MRHNA and CDR2 SNTAGT. The CDR3 covers 14 residues. The CDR3 DNA reads TGTGCCAGCAGTCCGCTAGTAGACTCGTCGGGTCAGTTCTTC. It encodes CASSPLVDSSGQFF.

The rearrangement joins TRBV9 to TRBJ1-2; D is unclear. The CDR3 is 13 amino acids. V was clipped by 0 bases and J by 1 base, with 4 bases between them. The germline gives CDR1 SGDLS, CDR2 YYNGEE. CDR3 region: CASSVDGNYGYTF. The CDR3 DNA sequence: TGTGCCAGCAGCGTAGACGGTAACTATGGCTACACCTTC.

Within the sample, this clone is medium-sized. This sample includes further DNA sequences coding for the same CDR3. The V gene is TRBV6-4, the J gene TRBJ2-3, with D perhaps matching TRBD2 (6 bases). The germline V gene encodes CDR1 MRHNA and CDR2 SNTAGT. This CDR3 spans 13 amino acids. Deletions cut 4 bases from V and 2 bases from J, with 7 bases between. In DNA, the CDR3 is TGTGCCAGCAGTGCGGGAGCCACAGATACGCAGTATTTT. Its translation: CASSAGATDTQYF.

The chain is built from TRBV28 and TRBJ2-2; D possibly corresponds to TRBD1 (6 bases). Trimming shortened V by 4 bases and J by 0 bases, and 12 bases separated the two germline ends. The CDR3 is made up of 16 amino acids. Germline CDR1 reads MDHEN; CDR2 reads SYDVKM. CDR3 sequence: CASSSRGTSNTGELFF. The DNA of the CDR3 is TGTGCCAGCAGTTCCCGAGGGACATCGAACACCGGGGAGCTGTTTTTT.

This clone was observed once. The gene calls are TRBV20-1 and TRBJ2-7, with TRBD2 matching 14 bases. The CDR3 is made up of 15 amino acids. J was trimmed by 7 bases and V by 3 bases; bases with no gene match: 8. Germline CDR1 DFQATT, CDR2 SNEGSKA (reference sequence). CDR3 amino acids: CSASGGTSGSGEQYF. In DNA form, the CDR3 reads TGCAGTGCTAGTGGCGGGACTAGCGGGAGCGGGGAGCAGTACTTC.

The chain recombines TRBV27 with TRBJ1-4, with 7 bases identical to TRBD1. From germline, CDR1 is MNHEY and CDR2 SMNVEV (reference sequence). The CDR3 runs 15 residues. V was clipped by 5 bases and J by 3 bases; unmatched bases: 6. CDR3 sequence (DNA): TGTGCCAGCAGTCCCAGGGGGAGTGCTAATGAAAAACTGTTTTTT. It encodes CASSPRGSANEKLFF.

There are a few counts of this clone. The chain has TRBV7-9 and TRBJ1-2; tentative D call: TRBD1 (6 bases). CDR1 and CDR2 (germline): SEHNR, FQNEAQ (reference sequence). This CDR3 comprises 13 residues. Between the trimmed V and J ends, which lost 0 bases and 4 bases, there was a span of 6 bases. Here the CDR3 reads CASSLAGGYGYTF. As DNA, the CDR3 is TGTGCCAGCAGCTTAGCAGGGGGCTATGGCTACACCTTC. Complete variable domain (other parts from reference TRBV7-9 and TRBJ1-2): DTGVSQNPRHKITKRGQNVTFRCDPISEHNRLYWYRQTLGQGPEFLTYFQNEAQLEKSRLLSDRFSAERPKGSFSTLEIQRTEQGDSAMYLCASSLAGGYGYTFGSGTRLTVV.

The genes are TRBV7-2 and TRBJ2-7; D is unclear. V lost 0 bases, J lost 5 bases, and 8 bases lay in between. This CDR3 is built from 13 residues. CDR1 is SGHTA, CDR2 FQGNSA, per germline. The CDR3 here is CASSLAQTHEQYF. The CDR3 DNA sequence: TGTGCCAGCAGCTTAGCACAGACACACGAGCAGTACTTC.

The V call is TRBV19, the J call TRBJ2-3; TRBD2 matches at 14 bases. Germline-derived CDR1 and CDR2 are LNHDA and SQIVND (reference sequence). The junction had 12 bases not matched to a gene; V was cut back by 4 bases and J by 3 bases. The CDR3 is 19 residues long. CDR3 coding DNA: TGTGCCAGTAGTAATAGGATCGGACTAGCGGGAGGAAATACAGATACGCAGTATTTT. Translated: CASSNRIGLAGGNTDTQYF.

The chain combines TRBV4-1 with TRBJ2-1; 8 nucleotides match TRBD2. CDR1 and CDR2 from the germline V gene are MGHRA and YSYEKL. The CDR3 is made up of 19 amino acids. V lost 0 bases, J lost 0 bases, and 10 bases stayed unmatched. CDR3 region: CASSQDPEAGAFSYNEQFF. In DNA, the CDR3 is TGCGCCAGCAGCCAAGATCCGGAAGCGGGAGCGTTCTCCTACAATGAGCAGTTCTTC.

The chain combines TRBV19 with TRBJ1-1; perhaps TRBD1 as D (6 bases). This CDR3 spans 13 amino acids. The V gene's germline CDR1 is LNHDA and CDR2 SQIVND (reference sequence). Trimming pared 5 bases from V and 1 base from J, leaving 8 bases between. The CDR3 DNA reads as TGTGCCAGTAGTCAACAGGGGAACACTGAAGCTTTCTTT. It yields the protein CASSQQGNTEAFF.

This clone appeared a few times. The rearrangement links TRBV12-3 or TRBV12-4 to TRBJ2-7, with D possibly TRBD1 on 6 matching bases. V was pared by 6 bases and J by 3 bases, with 12 bases between. The CDR3 loop spans 13 amino acids. The chain's CDR3 is CASSYKTGYEQYF. The CDR3 nucleotides read TGTGCCAGCAGCTATAAGACAGGCTACGAGCAGTACTTC.

This rearrangement joins TRBV28 to TRBJ2-3; 12 bases map to TRBD2. The J segment lost 6 bases and the V segment lost 10 bases, leaving 8 bases of the junction unmatched. The CDR3 covers 14 residues. Germline V gene data show CDR1 as MDHEN and CDR2 as SYDVKM. The CDR3 DNA reads as TGTGCCACCTTGACTAGCGGGGGACCCGATACGCAGTATTTT. It translates to CATLTSGGPDTQYF. The full variable domain, its missing parts supplied by reference TRBV28 and TRBJ2-3, is DVKVTQSSRYLVKRTGEKVFLECVQDMDHENMFWYRQDPGLGLRLIYFSYDVKMKEKGDIPEGYSVSREKKERFSLILESASTNQTSMYLCATLTSGGPDTQYFGPGTRLTVL.

The V gene is TRBV5-4, the J gene TRBJ2-3; 7 nucleotides align to TRBD1. The CDR3 covers 17 residues. In germline, CDR1 is SGHNT, CDR2 YYREEE (reference sequence). The ends lost 3 bases at V and 4 bases at J; junction bases unmatched: 14. The CDR3 here is CASSSRFGDSAADTQYF. Here the CDR3 DNA reads TGTGCCAGCAGCTCTCGGTTCGGGGACAGTGCGGCAGATACGCAGTATTTT.

CDR3: CASRLIAGGNTDTQYF. CDR3 nucleotide sequence: TGTGCCAGTAGACTGATAGCGGGAGGGAATACAGATACGCAGTATTTT. This chain uses TRBV19 with TRBJ2-3; TRBD2 matches at 11 bases. Germline V gives CDR1 LNHDA, CDR2 SQIVND (reference sequence). This CDR3 has 16 amino acids. V lost 6 bases to trimming and J lost 3 bases; unmatched junction nucleotides: 8.

The chain uses TRBV11-3 and TRBJ2-2, with D perhaps matching TRBD2 (6 bases). The germline V gene has CDR1 SGHNT and CDR2 YENEEA. This CDR3 has 14 residues. Trimming left V 6 bases short and J 5 bases short, with 13 bases between. Here the CDR3 reads CASRGEDRTGELFF. In nucleotides, the CDR3 is TGTGCCAGCAGGGGGGAGGACCGAACCGGGGAGCTGTTTTTT.

The gene calls are TRBV7-6 and TRBJ2-1; 8 bases agree with TRBD1. Germline trimming cut 5 bases from V and 3 bases from J; bases unmatched to any gene: 9. The germline V gene has CDR1 SGHVS and CDR2 FNYEAQ. CDR3 size: 16 residues. The CDR3 region is CASSPRTGNIYNEQFF. CDR3 nucleotides: TGTGCCAGCAGCCCCCGGACAGGGAACATCTACAATGAGCAGTTCTTC. Using reference TRBV7-6 and TRBJ2-1 for the parts outside the CDR3, the full variable domain is GAGVSQSPRYKVTKRGQDVALRCDPISGHVSLYWYRQALGQGPEFLTYFNYEAQQDKSGLPNDRFSAERPEGSISTLTIQRTEQRDSAMYRCASSPRTGNIYNEQFFGPGTRLTVL.

The chain joins TRBV10-3 to TRBJ2-1, with a tentative D call TRBD1 (5 bases). CDR3 length equals 15 residues. Germline loops: CDR1 ENHRY, CDR2 SYGVKD. The germline V and J ends were trimmed by 0 bases and 2 bases, with 8 bases remaining between them. As DNA, the CDR3 is TGTGCCATCAGTGAGTCGAAGGGGACCTACAATGAGCAGTTCTTC. This encodes CAISESKGTYNEQFF.

This clone has more than one count but fewer than ten. The chain uses TRBV29-1 and TRBJ2-7, with a weak D call TRBD2 (6 bases). V gave up 0 bases and J gave up 4 bases, with 16 bases separating them. The CDR3 has 15 amino acids. Germline V CDR1 and CDR2: SQVTM, ANQGSEA. This chain's CDR3 is CSVEDRWGGGYEQYF. DNA for the CDR3: TGCAGCGTTGAAGATCGGTGGGGCGGAGGGTACGAGCAGTACTTC.

J is TRBJ2-7 and V is TRBV6-5; tentatively, D is TRBD1 (5 bases). V was clipped by 6 bases and J by 3 bases, with 15 bases between them. The CDR3 contains 14 residues. Germline V gene lookup returns CDR1 MNHEY and CDR2 SVGAGI. The CDR3 protein is CASSPSVGHYEQYF. The CDR3 nucleotides read TGTGCCAGCAGCCCCTCCGTTGGACACTACGAGCAGTACTTC.